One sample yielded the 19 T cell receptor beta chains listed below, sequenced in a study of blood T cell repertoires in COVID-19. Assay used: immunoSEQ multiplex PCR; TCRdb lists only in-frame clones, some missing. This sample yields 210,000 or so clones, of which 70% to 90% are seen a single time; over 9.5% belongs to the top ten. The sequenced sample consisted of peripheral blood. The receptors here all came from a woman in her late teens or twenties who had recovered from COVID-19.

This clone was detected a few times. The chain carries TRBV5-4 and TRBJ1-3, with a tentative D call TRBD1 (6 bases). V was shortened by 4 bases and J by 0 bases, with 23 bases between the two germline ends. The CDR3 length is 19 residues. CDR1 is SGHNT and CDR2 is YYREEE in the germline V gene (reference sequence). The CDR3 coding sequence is TGTGCCAGCAGCCCTGAACCGGGACACTCTGCCTTCTCTGGAAACACCATATATTTT. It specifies CASSPEPGHSAFSGNTIYF.

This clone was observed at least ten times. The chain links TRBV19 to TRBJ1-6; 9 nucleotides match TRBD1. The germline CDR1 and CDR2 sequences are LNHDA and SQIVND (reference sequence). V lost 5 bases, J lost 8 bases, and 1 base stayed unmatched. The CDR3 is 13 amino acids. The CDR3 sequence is CASSRDRDSPLHF. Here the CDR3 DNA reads TGTGCCAGTAGTCGGGACAGGGATTCACCCCTCCACTTT.

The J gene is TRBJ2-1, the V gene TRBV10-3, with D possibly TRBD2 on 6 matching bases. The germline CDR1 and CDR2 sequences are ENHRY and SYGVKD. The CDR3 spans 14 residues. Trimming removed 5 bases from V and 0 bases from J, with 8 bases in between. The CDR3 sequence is CAISLTSSYNEQFF. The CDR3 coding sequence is TGTGCCATCAGTCTGACTAGCTCCTACAATGAGCAGTTCTTC.

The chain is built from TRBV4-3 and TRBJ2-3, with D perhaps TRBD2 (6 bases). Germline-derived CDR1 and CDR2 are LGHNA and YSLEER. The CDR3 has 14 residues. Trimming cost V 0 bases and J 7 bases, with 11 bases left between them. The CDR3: CASSQDRSGYTQYF. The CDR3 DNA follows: TGCGCCAGCAGCCAAGATCGGAGCGGGTATACGCAGTATTTT.

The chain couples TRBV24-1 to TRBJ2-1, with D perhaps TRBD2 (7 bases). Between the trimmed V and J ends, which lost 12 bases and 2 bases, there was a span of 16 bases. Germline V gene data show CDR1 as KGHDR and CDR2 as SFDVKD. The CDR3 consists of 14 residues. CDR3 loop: CASKGGGAYNEQFF. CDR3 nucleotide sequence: TGTGCCTCGAAGGGGGGAGGGGCCTACAATGAGCAGTTCTTC.

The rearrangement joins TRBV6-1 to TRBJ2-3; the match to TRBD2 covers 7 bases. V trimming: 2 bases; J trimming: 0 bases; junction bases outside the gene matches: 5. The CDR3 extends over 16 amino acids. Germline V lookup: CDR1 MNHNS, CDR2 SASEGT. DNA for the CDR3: TGTGCCAGCAGTGAATGGGCTAGCGGTAGCACAGATACGCAGTATTTT. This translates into CASSEWASGSTDTQYF.

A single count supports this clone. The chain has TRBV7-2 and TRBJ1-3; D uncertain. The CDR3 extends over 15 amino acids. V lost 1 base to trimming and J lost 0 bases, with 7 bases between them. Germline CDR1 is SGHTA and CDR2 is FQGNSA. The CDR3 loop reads CASSLDTGSGNTIYF. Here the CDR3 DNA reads TGTGCCAGCAGCTTAGATACCGGCTCTGGAAACACCATATATTTT.

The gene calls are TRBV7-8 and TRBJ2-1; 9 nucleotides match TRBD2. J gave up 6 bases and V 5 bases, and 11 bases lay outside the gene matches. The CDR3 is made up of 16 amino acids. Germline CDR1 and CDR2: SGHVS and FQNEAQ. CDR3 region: CASSPLSAGGFNEQFF. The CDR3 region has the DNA TGTGCCAGCAGCCCCTTATCTGCGGGAGGGTTCAATGAGCAGTTCTTC. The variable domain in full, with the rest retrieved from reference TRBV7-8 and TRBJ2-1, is GAGVSQSPRYKVAKRGQDVALRCDPISGHVSLFWYQQALGQGPEFLTYFQNEAQLDKSGLPSDRFFAERPEGSVSTLKIQRTQQEDSAVYLCASSPLSAGGFNEQFFGPGTRLTVL.

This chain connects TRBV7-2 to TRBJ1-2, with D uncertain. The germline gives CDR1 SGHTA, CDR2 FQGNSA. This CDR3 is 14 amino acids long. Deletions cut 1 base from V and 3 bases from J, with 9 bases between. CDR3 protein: CASSLGAGYYGYTF. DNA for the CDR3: TGTGCCAGCAGCTTAGGGGCAGGCTACTATGGCTACACCTTC.

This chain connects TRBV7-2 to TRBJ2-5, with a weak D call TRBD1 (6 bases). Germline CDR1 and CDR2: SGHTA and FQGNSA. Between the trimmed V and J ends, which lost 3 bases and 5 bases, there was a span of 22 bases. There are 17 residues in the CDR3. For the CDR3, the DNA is TGTGCCAGCAGCTTGGTATGGACAGCCTCCCAAAGCGAGACCCAGTACTTC. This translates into CASSLVWTASQSETQYF.

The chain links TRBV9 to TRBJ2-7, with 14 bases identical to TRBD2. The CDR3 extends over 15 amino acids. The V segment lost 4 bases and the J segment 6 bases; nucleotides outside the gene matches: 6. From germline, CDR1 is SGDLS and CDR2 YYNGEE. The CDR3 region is CASSLGTSGSVEQYF. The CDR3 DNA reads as TGTGCCAGCAGCCTGGGGACTAGCGGGAGCGTCGAGCAGTACTTC.

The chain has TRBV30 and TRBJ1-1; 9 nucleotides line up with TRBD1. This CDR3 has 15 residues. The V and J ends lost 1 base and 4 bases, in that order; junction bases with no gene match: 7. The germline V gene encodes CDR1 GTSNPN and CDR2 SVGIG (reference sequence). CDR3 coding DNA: TGTGCCTGGAGTGACAGGGGGCGCGGGGGCACTGAAGCTTTCTTT. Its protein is CAWSDRGRGGTEAFF.

CDR3 sequence (DNA): TGTGCCTGGAGTTTTCAGGGGCAGCTCTATGGCTACACCTTC. Amino acid sequence: CAWSFQGQLYGYTF. The chain joins TRBV30 to TRBJ1-2; D is possibly TRBD1 (6 bases). CDR3 size: 14 residues. In germline, CDR1 is GTSNPN, CDR2 SVGIG (reference sequence). Trimming took 2 bases from V and 4 from J, leaving 14 bases between them.

The CDR3 coding sequence is TGTGCCAGCAGTTTATCAGCTGGGGGGGGCATAAGAGGTACGCAGTATTTT. Amino acid sequence: CASSLSAGGGIRGTQYF. The rearrangement links TRBV27 to TRBJ2-3, with TRBD2 as a possible D gene (7 bases). V lost 0 bases and J lost 8, with 21 bases in between. Germline V lookup: CDR1 MNHEY, CDR2 SMNVEV (reference sequence). CDR3 length: 17 residues.

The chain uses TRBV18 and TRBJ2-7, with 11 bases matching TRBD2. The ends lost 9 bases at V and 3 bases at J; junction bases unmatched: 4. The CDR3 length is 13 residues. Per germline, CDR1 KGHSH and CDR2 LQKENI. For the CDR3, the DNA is TGTGCCAGTCTTAGCGGGAGGGGCTACGAGCAGTACTTC. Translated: CASLSGRGYEQYF.

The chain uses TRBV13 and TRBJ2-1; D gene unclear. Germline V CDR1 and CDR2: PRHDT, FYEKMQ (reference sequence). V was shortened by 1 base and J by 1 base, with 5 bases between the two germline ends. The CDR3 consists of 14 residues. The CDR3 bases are TGTGCCAGCAGCTTAGCGGGTTCCTACAATGAGCAGTTCTTC. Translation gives CASSLAGSYNEQFF.

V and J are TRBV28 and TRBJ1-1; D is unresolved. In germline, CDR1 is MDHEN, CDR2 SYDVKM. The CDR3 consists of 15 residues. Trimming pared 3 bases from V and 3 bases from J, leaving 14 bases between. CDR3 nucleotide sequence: TGTGCCAGCAGTTTGGTTCTCCGGAGGGACACTGAAGCTTTCTTT. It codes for CASSLVLRRDTEAFF.

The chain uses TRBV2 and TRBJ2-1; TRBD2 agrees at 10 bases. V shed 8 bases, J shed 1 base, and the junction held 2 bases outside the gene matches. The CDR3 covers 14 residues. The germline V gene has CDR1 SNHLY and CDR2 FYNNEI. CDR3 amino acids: CASVAGGSYNEQFF. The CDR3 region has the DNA TGTGCCAGCGTAGCGGGAGGATCCTACAATGAGCAGTTCTTC.

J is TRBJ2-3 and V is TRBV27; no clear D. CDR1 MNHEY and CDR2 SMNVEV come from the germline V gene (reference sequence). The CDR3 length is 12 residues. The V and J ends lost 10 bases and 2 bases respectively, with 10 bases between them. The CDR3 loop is CANVYYTDTQYF. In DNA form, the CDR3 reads TGTGCCAACGTTTACTACACAGATACGCAGTATTTT.